The 19 T cell receptor beta chains listed next were all sequenced from one sample in a study of T cells in Graves' hyperthyroidism and ophthalmopathy. Amplified TCR beta CDR3 regions came from RNA transcripts. TCR CDR3 underwent first-round RT-PCR with the HTBI primer set. A single record per CDR3 protein comes from TCRdb applying MiXCR to the multiplex PCR reads. The data contain roughly 400,000 distinct CDR3 sequences, roughly 25% of them seen just once; the ten biggest clones take up 73%. The sample consisted of blood. These receptors were taken from a man over 45 with Graves' hyperthyroidism.

This clonotype was seen ten or more times. The chain uses TRBV2 and TRBJ2-7, with TRBD2 matching 13 bases. The CDR3 runs to 15 residues. With V trimmed by 8 bases and J by 2 bases, 6 bases remained unmatched. Germline V CDR1 and CDR2: SNHLY, FYNNEI. CDR3 protein: CASSLTSGRAYEQYF. Written as DNA, the CDR3 is TGTGCCAGCTCCCTTACTAGCGGGAGGGCCTACGAGCAGTACTTC.

V usage is TRBV6-1 and J usage is TRBJ2-7; perhaps TRBD1 as D (8 bases). From germline, CDR1 is MNHNS and CDR2 SASEGT. V lost 1 base to trimming and J lost 5 bases, with 15 bases between them. The CDR3 contains 15 residues. The CDR3 nucleotides read TGTGCCAGCAGTGAAGTGAGGACAGGGAGGGACGAGCAGTACTTC. The encoded protein is CASSEVRTGRDEQYF.

As concerns this clonotype: At one boundary the junction diverges from the germline segment, which might be a read error. CDR3 in amino acids: CASSPQGGTGGVF. CDR3 nucleotides: TGTGCCAGCAGCCCCCAGGGGGGGACAGGGGGTGTCTTC. This chain connects TRBV7-2 to TRBJ2-1, with 11 bases identical to TRBD1. Germline CDR1 and CDR2: SGHTA and FQGNSA. The CDR3 contains 13 residues.

The CDR3 spells CASSSGTGGTYGYTF. The CDR3, as DNA: TGTGCCAGCAGTTCTGGGACAGGGGGCACATATGGCTACACCTTC. The V call is TRBV28, the J call TRBJ1-2; 12 bases align to TRBD1. Germline CDR1 is MDHEN and CDR2 is SYDVKM. After removal of 4 bases from V and 5 bases from J, the junction contained 5 bases not matched to a gene. The CDR3 length is 15 residues.

This clonotype was found a few times. The CDR3 coding sequence is TGCAGCGCCGAAGGCCTAGCGGGGAGGTGGAATGAGCAGTTCTTC. Translated, it gives CSAEGLAGRWNEQFF. The genes are TRBV29-1 and TRBJ2-1; 9 nucleotides match TRBD2. The CDR3 spans 15 residues. V gave up 7 bases and J gave up 7 bases; unmatched junction bases: 14. Germline-derived CDR1 and CDR2 are SQVTM and ANQGSEA.

This clonotype was recorded at least ten times. The chain joins TRBV11-3 to TRBJ1-1; D is unresolved. CDR3 length equals 15 residues. V lost 0 bases to trimming and J lost 6 bases, with 14 bases between them. Germline V lookup: CDR1 SGHNT, CDR2 YENEEA. CDR3 sequence: CASSLEIGDHAEAFF. The CDR3 region has the DNA TGTGCCAGCAGCTTAGAGATTGGTGATCATGCTGAAGCTTTCTTT.

V usage is TRBV4-1 and J usage is TRBJ2-3; 11 nucleotides match TRBD2. The CDR3 runs to 17 residues. Unmatched junction bases numbered 12, after V lost 4 bases and J lost 6 bases. Germline lookup yields CDR1 MGHRA and CDR2 YSYEKL. The CDR3 region is CASSPLLAGAPRDTQYF. The DNA for the CDR3 is TGCGCCAGCAGCCCACTACTAGCGGGAGCCCCCCGGGATACGCAGTATTTT.

This clonotype was recorded at least ten times. This chain connects TRBV12-3 or TRBV12-4 to TRBJ2-1; no clear D. V lost 7 bases and J 10 bases, leaving 17 bases between the germline ends. This CDR3 region has 13 residues. CDR3 region: CASTLRTSPEQFF. CDR3 DNA: TGTGCCAGCACTCTAAGGACCTCCCCCGAGCAGTTCTTC.

This clonotype showed up many times. V and J are TRBV28 and TRBJ2-7; the match to TRBD2 covers 10 bases. V gave up 4 bases and J gave up 1 base; unmatched junction bases: 10. The CDR3 is 17 residues long. The germline V gene encodes CDR1 MDHEN and CDR2 SYDVKM. This CDR3 reads CASSSGLAGEGSYEQYF. The CDR3 DNA sequence: TGTGCCAGCAGTTCGGGCCTAGCGGGAGAAGGATCCTACGAGCAGTACTTC.

This clonotype appeared a few times. The CDR3 sequence is CASNLAGESYEQYF. The CDR3 bases are TGTGCCAGCAACCTAGCGGGAGAGTCCTACGAGCAGTACTTC. The chain joins TRBV6-1 to TRBJ2-7; 10 nucleotides align to TRBD2. V gave up 7 bases and J gave up 1 base; unmatched junction bases: 4. Per germline, CDR1 MNHNS and CDR2 SASEGT. The CDR3 covers 14 residues.

A few counts support this clonotype. The chain carries TRBV10-2 and TRBJ2-1; 16 nucleotides line up with TRBD2. Trimming removed 6 bases from V and 7 bases from J; junction bases left unmatched: 15. The CDR3 sequence is 19 residues long. Germline-derived CDR1 and CDR2 are WSHSY and SAAADI. CDR3 in amino acids: CASRPPGLAGGGKGNEQFF. CDR3 sequence (DNA): TGCGCCAGCAGACCACCGGGACTAGCGGGAGGGGGGAAGGGGAATGAGCAGTTCTTC.

CDR3 DNA sequence: TGTGCCAGCAGTTTATCGTCCCAAGCCGAGCAGTACTTC. Residues: CASSLSSQAEQYF. The chain has TRBV27 and TRBJ2-7; D remains unclear. Trimming removed 0 bases at V and 6 bases at J, with 9 bases between. The germline CDR1 and CDR2 sequences are MNHEY and SMNVEV (reference sequence). The CDR3 totals 13 residues.

On this clonotype itself: A junction end diverges from the germline sequence, so it may reflect a read error. The chain employs TRBV9 and TRBJ1-1, with TRBD1 matching over 8 bases. CDR3 size: 16 residues. The germline V gene encodes CDR1 SGDLS and CDR2 YYNGEE. This chain's CDR3 is CASSVAPTGVNTGAFF. In nucleotides, the CDR3 is TGTGCCAGCAGCGTAGCCCCGACAGGGGTGAACACTGGAGCTTTCTTT.

This clonotype was seen ten or more times. This chain uses TRBV2 with TRBJ2-1; 7 bases fit TRBD2. J was trimmed by 0 bases and V by 3 bases; bases with no gene match: 2. This CDR3 spans 15 amino acids. Per germline, CDR1 SNHLY and CDR2 FYNNEI. The DNA of the CDR3 is TGTGCCAGCAGTGAGCGGGAGCCCTCCTACAATGAGCAGTTCTTC. This gives the protein CASSEREPSYNEQFF.

This clonotype was seen many times. The rearrangement uses TRBV18 and TRBJ2-3; D may be TRBD1 or TRBD2 (5 bases each). The CDR3 totals 14 residues. CDR1 and CDR2 (germline): KGHSH, LQKENI. V was shortened by 1 base and J by 3 bases, with 8 bases between the two germline ends. The DNA of the CDR3 is TGTGCCAGCTCACCACGGGGGAATACAGATACGCAGTATTTT. This codes for CASSPRGNTDTQYF.

This clonotype was recorded only once. A much bigger clone sits one base away, suggesting this may be a read error. The chain recombines TRBV7-3 with TRBJ2-1, with TRBD1 identical over 7 bases. The CDR3 sequence is 13 residues long. Germline lookup yields CDR1 SGHTA and CDR2 FQGTGA. The junction had 10 bases not matched to a gene; V was cut back by 4 bases and J by 13 bases. The CDR3 DNA sequence: TGTGCCAGCAGCTCGACAGGGTTAGAGACCCAGTTCTTC. This sequence encodes CASSSTGLETQFF. Based on the CDR3 plus reference TRBV7-3 and TRBJ2-1, the full variable domain is GAGVSQTPSNKVTEKGKYVELRCDPISGHTALYWYRQSLGQGPEFLIYFQGTGAADDSGLPNDRFFAVRPEGSVSTLKIQRTERGDSAVYLCASSSTGLETQFFGPGTRLTVL.

The chain couples TRBV20-1 to TRBJ2-7; D is possibly TRBD2 (5 bases). Germline CDR1 reads DFQATT; CDR2 reads SNEGSKA (reference sequence). V lost 5 bases and J 2 bases, leaving 13 bases between the germline ends. CDR3 size: 13 residues. The CDR3 loop reads CSAAGLVPYEQYF. Here the CDR3 DNA reads TGCAGTGCTGCCGGACTGGTACCCTACGAGCAGTACTTC.

The chain carries TRBV6-2 or TRBV6-3 and TRBJ2-1; 12 bases align to TRBD2. Per germline, CDR1 MNHEY and CDR2 SVGEGT. The CDR3 consists of 15 residues. V shed 2 bases and J 4 bases; nucleotides not matched to a gene: 0. The CDR3 here is CASSYGTSGYNEQFF. CDR3 sequence (DNA): TGTGCCAGCAGTTACGGGACTAGCGGGTACAATGAGCAGTTCTTC.

This chain joins TRBV5-8 and TRBJ2-7, with 10 bases identical to TRBD1. Germline CDR1 is SGHTS and CDR2 is YDEGEE. V lost 1 base and J lost 6; bases outside the gene matches: 7. This CDR3 is built from 15 residues. The CDR3 sequence: CASSLSGTGVAEQYF. The CDR3 bases are TGTGCCAGCAGCTTGTCTGGGACAGGGGTGGCCGAGCAGTACTTC. Together with reference TRBV5-8 and TRBJ2-7, the CDR3 gives the full variable domain: EAGVTQSPTHLIKTRGQQATLRCSPISGHTSVYWYQQALGLGLQFLLWYDEGEERNRGNFPPRFSGRQFPNYSSELNVNALELEDSALYLCASSLSGTGVAEQYFGPGTRLTVT.